The sequence of this T cell receptor beta chain was determined in a study of T cell clonality in common variable immunodeficiency. The germline gives CDR1 SGHNT, CDR2 YENEEA. CDR3 length: 14 residues. The germline V and J ends were trimmed by 3 bases and 0 bases, with 9 bases remaining between them. Control and CVID samples contributed equal amounts of genomic DNA. Clones were sequenced by immunoSEQ multiplex PCR, and TCRdb holds only the in-frame ones, with some missing. The sample contains about 7,300 clones, none of them singletons. Patients had low serum IgG, IgA and/or IgM and specific antibody deficiency. CVID subjects were 15 female and about 29 male, aged roughly 8 to 64. Blood came from CVID subjects not ill and not taking immunomodulatory or immunosuppressive medication. Findings and caveats of the study: Fewer deletions and N-nucleotide insertions were reportedly seen in common variable immunodeficiency TCR beta sequences.

Of note for this clone: The target antigen is unknown. The CDR3 goes on 3 residues after the read ends, and that part is filled in from the germline J gene.

This clonotype was sampled from a human donor with common variable immunodeficiency. The V gene is TRBV11-3, the J gene TRBJ2-7; D gene unclear. The specimen sequenced was peripheral blood mononuclear cells. CDR3 loop: CASSFGPSSYEQYF. CDR3 DNA (partial): TGTGCCAGCAGCTTCGGTCCATCCTCCTACGAG.